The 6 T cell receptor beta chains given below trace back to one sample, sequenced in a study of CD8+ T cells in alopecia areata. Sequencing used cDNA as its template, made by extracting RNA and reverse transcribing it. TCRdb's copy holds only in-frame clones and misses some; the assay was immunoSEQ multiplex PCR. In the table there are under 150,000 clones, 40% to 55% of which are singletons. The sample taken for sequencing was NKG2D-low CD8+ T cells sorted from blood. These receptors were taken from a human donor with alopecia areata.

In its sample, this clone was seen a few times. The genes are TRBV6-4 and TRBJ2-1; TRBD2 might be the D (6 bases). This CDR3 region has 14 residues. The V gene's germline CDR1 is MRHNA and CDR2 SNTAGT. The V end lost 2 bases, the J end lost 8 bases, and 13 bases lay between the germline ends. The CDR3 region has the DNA TGTGCCAGCAGTGACAGGGGAGGACGGGATGAGCAGTTCTTC. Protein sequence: CASSDRGGRDEQFF.

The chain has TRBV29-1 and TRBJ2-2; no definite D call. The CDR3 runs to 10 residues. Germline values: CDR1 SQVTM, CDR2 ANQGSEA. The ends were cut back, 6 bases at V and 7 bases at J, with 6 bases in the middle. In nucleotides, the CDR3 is TGCAGCGTGTTGGACGGGGAGCTGTTTTTT. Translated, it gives CSVLDGELFF.

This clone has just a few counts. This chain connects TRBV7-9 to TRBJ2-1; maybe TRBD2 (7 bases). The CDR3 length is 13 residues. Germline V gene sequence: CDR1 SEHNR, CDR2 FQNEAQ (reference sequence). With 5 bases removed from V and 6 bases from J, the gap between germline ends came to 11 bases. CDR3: CASSPGGRNEQFF. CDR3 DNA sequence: TGTGCCAGCAGCCCCGGGGGGCGCAATGAGCAGTTCTTC.

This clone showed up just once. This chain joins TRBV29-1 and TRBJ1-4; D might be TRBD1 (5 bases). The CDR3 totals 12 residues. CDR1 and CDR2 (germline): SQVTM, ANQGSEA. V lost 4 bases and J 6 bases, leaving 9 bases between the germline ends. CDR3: CSVVGGDEKLFF. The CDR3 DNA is TGCAGCGTTGTGGGAGGGGATGAAAAACTGTTTTTT.

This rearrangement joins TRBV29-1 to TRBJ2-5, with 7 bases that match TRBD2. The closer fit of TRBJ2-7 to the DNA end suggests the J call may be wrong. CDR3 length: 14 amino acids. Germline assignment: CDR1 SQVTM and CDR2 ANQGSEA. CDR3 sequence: CSVEGPGGDYEQYF. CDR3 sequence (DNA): TGCAGCGTTGAAGGACCGGGAGGTGACTACGAGCAGTACTTC.

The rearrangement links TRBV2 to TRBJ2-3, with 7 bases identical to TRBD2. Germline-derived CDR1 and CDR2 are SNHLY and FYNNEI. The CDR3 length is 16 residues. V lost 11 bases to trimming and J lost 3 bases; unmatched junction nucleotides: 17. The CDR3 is CAQDPGRLAQTDTQYF. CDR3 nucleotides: TGTGCCCAGGATCCCGGGAGGCTAGCTCAAACAGATACGCAGTATTTT.